The source of this T cell receptor (beta chain) is a study of shared clonotypes between healthy human individuals. Study observations and caveats: Researchers found naive subsets generally carried larger estimated richness than memory subsets. Shared clonotypes: 4.5% to 5% naive CD4, approximately 3.4% naive CD8, 2.3% memory CD4, 0.4% to 0.5% memory CD8.

Splitting of CD4+ cells produced CD45RA+ naive and CD45RA-negative memory subsets. Original processing methods: Filtering differed because ImmunoSEQ produced junction-only sequences that carried no quality scores. Only in-frame clones appear in the TCRdb table, and some are missing; sequencing was by immunoSEQ multiplex PCR. Clone size and V and J calls were adopted from that table, with D and trimming inferred from the DNA. The sample includes some 2.1 million clones, roughly 96% of them seen just once. Trimming removed 0 bases from V and 0 bases from J, with 14 bases in between. This CDR3 is built from 17 residues. The germline V gene encodes CDR1 KGHSH and CDR2 LQKENI. Remarks on this clone: Its antigen is not known.

The sequence was collected from a man aged 18-30 years in good health. The sequenced material came from naive CD4+ T cells sorted from blood. Indicated subset: CD45RA+ positively selected. The chain carries TRBV18 and TRBJ1-2; D possibly corresponds to TRBD1 (5 bases). CDR3 region: CASSPPQGRVANYGYTF. CDR3 DNA sequence: TGTGCCAGCTCACCACCCCAGGGAAGGGTAGCTAACTATGGCTACACCTTC.